This TCR beta chain was identified during a study of shared clonotypes between healthy human individuals. Notes on the study in general: Generation probabilities were higher for clonotypes shared across all four sorted-subset donors than for unshared ones.

Note on this clone: The target antigen is unknown.

Germline V lookup: CDR1 MNHNS, CDR2 SASEGT. Trimming took 4 bases from V and 3 from J, leaving 12 bases between them. This CDR3 contains 14 residues. Combination of CD45RO+ cells with CCR7-negative CD45RA+ TemRA cells was used for CD8 memory. Splitting of each subset's genomic DNA was done evenly across several immunoSEQ plates. The repertoire was sequenced with immunoSEQ multiplex PCR; TCRdb's copy has only in-frame clones and lacks some. The table has approximately 110,000 clones, approximately 70% seen once. This TCR came from a woman under 40 in good health. Material for sequencing was memory CD8+ T cells sorted from blood. Stated subset: CD45RO+ cells pooled with CCR7-negative TemRA cells. The chain joins TRBV6-1 to TRBJ1-1, with D hard to call. For the CDR3, the DNA is TGTGCCAGCAGTGTGGGGTTTGAGGACACTGAAGCTTTCTTT. Protein sequence: CASSVGFEDTEAFF.